The 16 T cell receptor beta chains given below trace back to one sample, sequenced in a study of PD-1 blockade in classical Hodgkin lymphoma. Time point specified: cycle 4 day 1 (C4D1), after less than 7 weeks of nivolumab. Exposure to brentuximab vedotin varied, and each patient had relapsed following autologous stem cell transplantation. This table comes from immunoSEQ multiplex PCR, and its TCRdb copy is limited to in-frame clones, with some not included. Of about 21,000 clones listed, 75% to 85% are singletons. The source was peripheral blood mononuclear cells (PBMCs), collected before the fourth cycle of nivolumab. Receptors originate from a human donor with classical Hodgkin lymphoma.

This rearrangement joins TRBV5-1 to TRBJ2-5; D is uncertain. V was clipped by 0 bases and J by 1 base, with 7 bases between them. Germline values: CDR1 SGHRS, CDR2 YFSETQ. The CDR3 spans 14 residues. CDR3 sequence reads: CASSLVRPQETQYF. CDR3 bases: TGCGCCAGCAGCTTGGTTCGTCCCCAAGAGACCCAGTACTTC.

As DNA, the CDR3 is TGTGCCAGCAGCTTAGGGGGGGTCCTCTACGAGCAGTACTTC. Amino acids: CASSLGGVLYEQYF. The chain links TRBV7-2 to TRBJ2-7; TRBD2 is a possible D gene (6 bases). The CDR3 has 14 residues. Germline CDR1 SGHTA, CDR2 FQGNSA. V was pared by 1 base and J by 3 bases, with 10 bases between.

The chain uses TRBV5-4 and TRBJ2-1; no clear D gene. V lost 0 bases and J lost 6, with 16 bases in between. The CDR3 consists of 16 residues. The germline gives CDR1 SGHNT, CDR2 YYREEE (reference sequence). The CDR3 nucleotides read TGTGCCAGCAGCTTGGTTGTGGGCCTATTACCCAATGAGCAGTTCTTC. The encoded protein is CASSLVVGLLPNEQFF.

The rearrangement joins TRBV6-6 to TRBJ2-1; D is possibly TRBD2 (6 bases). The germline V and J ends were trimmed by 6 bases and 6 bases, with 12 bases remaining between them. Germline assignment: CDR1 MNHNY and CDR2 SVGAGI (reference sequence). CDR3 size: 13 residues. The CDR3 DNA follows: TGTGCCAGCAGCCACAGGAGGGGCAATGAGCAGTTCTTC. Translating gives CASSHRRGNEQFF.

The genes are TRBV6-5 and TRBJ2-3; D not resolved. Germline CDR1 is MNHEY and CDR2 is SVGAGI. V lost 4 bases and J lost 5, with 4 bases in between. The CDR3 contains 11 residues. CDR3: CASSWGDTQYF. CDR3 DNA: TGTGCCAGCAGTTGGGGAGATACGCAGTATTTT.

This clone was seen more than once but under ten times. The CDR3 reads CASSELAGEANEQFF. The CDR3 DNA reads TGTGCCAGCAGTGAACTAGCGGGAGAGGCCAATGAGCAGTTCTTC. The V gene is TRBV2, the J gene TRBJ2-1; 10 bases align to TRBD2. V lost 2 bases to trimming and J lost 6 bases; unmatched junction nucleotides: 4. Germline assignment: CDR1 SNHLY and CDR2 FYNNEI. The CDR3 sequence is 15 residues long.

The chain couples TRBV5-6 to TRBJ2-5; tentatively, D is TRBD2 (8 bases). The germline CDR1 and CDR2 sequences are SGHDT and YYEEEE. With 0 bases removed from V and 13 bases from J, the gap between germline ends came to 16 bases. CDR3 length: 13 residues. The chain's CDR3 is CASSLAGGGTVYF. In DNA, the CDR3 is TGTGCCAGCAGCTTGGCCGGGGGGGGGACAGTGTACTTC.

J is TRBJ2-7 and V is TRBV19, with TRBD2 matching 8 bases. Germline CDR1 LNHDA, CDR2 SQIVND (reference sequence). J gave up 2 bases and V 4 bases, and 7 bases lay outside the gene matches. This CDR3 region has 15 residues. CDR3 DNA sequence: TGTGCCAGTAGTACTGTAGCGGGGATTACCTACGAGCAGTACTTC. This gives the protein CASSTVAGITYEQYF.

The rearrangement uses TRBV4-2 and TRBJ2-1, with 8 bases that match TRBD2. This CDR3 is built from 17 residues. CDR1 LGHNA and CDR2 YNFKEQ come from the germline V gene. V dropped 1 base and J dropped 3; count of bases not matched to a gene: 8. For the CDR3, the DNA is TGTGCCAGCAGCCAAGTTTGGGGCGGGGGGATCTACAATGAGCAGTTCTTC. It specifies CASSQVWGGGIYNEQFF.

CDR3 coding DNA: TGCGCCAGCAGCCAGAGAGTTGACTCCTTGGGGGAGCAGTACTTC. It is translated as CASSQRVDSLGEQYF. The chain links TRBV4-1 to TRBJ2-7; no clear D. V lost 3 bases and J lost 7, with 19 bases in between. Germline V gene sequence: CDR1 MGHRA, CDR2 YSYEKL. CDR3 length: 15 residues.

The gene calls are TRBV7-2 and TRBJ1-2; D is ambiguous. This CDR3 is 17 amino acids long. V was pared by 4 bases and J by 0 bases, with 18 bases between. Germline lookup yields CDR1 SGHTA and CDR2 FQGNSA. CDR3 region: CASSSKGTEVSNYGYTF. CDR3 in DNA: TGTGCCAGCAGCTCCAAGGGAACAGAAGTTTCTAACTATGGCTACACCTTC. The full variable domain, in which reference TRBV7-2 and TRBJ1-2 provide the parts outside the CDR3, is GAGVSQSPSNKVTEKGKDVELRCDPISGHTALYWYRQSLGQGLEFLIYFQGNSAPDKSGLPSDRFSAERTGGSVSTLTIQRTQQEDSAVYLCASSSKGTEVSNYGYTFGSGTRLTVV.

This clone was seen more than once but under ten times. This chain uses TRBV11-3 with TRBJ2-7; the D gene is possibly TRBD2 (6 bases). This CDR3 has 15 residues. Germline CDR1 SGHNT, CDR2 YENEEA. Trimming removed 5 bases from V and 2 bases from J, with 16 bases in between. CDR3 protein: CASSLLGGATYEQYF. CDR3 sequence (DNA): TGTGCCAGCAGCCTACTAGGAGGGGCGACCTACGAGCAGTACTTC.

This chain links TRBV30 with TRBJ2-7; weak D call: TRBD2 (6 bases). V lost 4 bases and J 3 bases, leaving 19 bases between the germline ends. The germline V gene encodes CDR1 GTSNPN and CDR2 SVGIG (reference sequence). CDR3 length: 15 residues. CDR3 loop: CAWNPRAGSSYEQYF. CDR3 nucleotide sequence: TGTGCCTGGAACCCCCGGGCGGGATCGAGCTACGAGCAGTACTTC.

This chain connects TRBV7-8 to TRBJ1-6; TRBD1 agrees at 10 bases. The trim removed 4 bases at V and 7 bases at J, leaving 1 base unmatched. CDR1 is SGHVS and CDR2 is FQNEAQ in the germline V gene. The CDR3 runs 14 residues. This chain's CDR3 is CASSSGQGNSPLHF. DNA of the CDR3: TGTGCCAGCAGCTCGGGACAGGGGAATTCACCCCTCCACTTT.

This clone has just one count. The chain combines TRBV5-4 with TRBJ2-7; D may correspond to TRBD1 or TRBD2 (8 bases each). Germline lookup yields CDR1 SGHNT and CDR2 YYREEE (reference sequence). Trimming stripped 2 bases from V and 2 bases from J, with 17 bases between. CDR3 length equals 16 residues. CDR3 amino acids: CASSFGGGQVTYEQYF. The CDR3 region has the DNA TGTGCCAGCAGCTTCGGGGGGGGACAGGTTACCTACGAGCAGTACTTC.

This chain links TRBV7-6 with TRBJ2-5; 7 bases map to TRBD1. Germline V lookup: CDR1 SGHVS, CDR2 FNYEAQ. CDR3 length equals 13 residues. V shed 4 bases, J shed 7 bases, and the junction held 6 bases outside the gene matches. The CDR3: CASSSRTGATQYF. CDR3 nucleotides: TGTGCCAGCAGCTCACGGACAGGTGCGACCCAGTACTTC.